This T cell receptor beta chain derives from a study of blood T cell repertoires in COVID-19. Across the study: The study drew acute and convalescent COVID-19 samples from the United States, Italy and Spain. From T cells, B-cell-depleted T cells, or PBMCs came the material, which was cDNA or gDNA.

Authors' analysis steps: Reference gene primer amplification in the assay estimated nucleated cell counts. Sequenced by immunoSEQ multiplex PCR; TCRdb stores in-frame clones only, minus some. That table is the source of V, J and clone size, and D and trimming were worked out from the DNA. Counted here are 25,000 to 35,000 clones, 90% to 95% occurring once; the ten biggest clones make up about 10%. V shed 5 bases, J shed 6 bases, and the junction held 8 bases outside the gene matches. The CDR3 totals 15 residues. Germline CDR1 is SEHNR and CDR2 is FQNEAQ (reference sequence). This clone was recorded once.

The TCR was taken from a human donor with active COVID-19. The donor label of this sample is uncertain. The chain has TRBV7-9 and TRBJ2-1, with 9 bases identical to TRBD2. Sequencing was done on a sample of peripheral blood. CDR3 protein: CASSQGGGRANEQFF. The CDR3 DNA follows: TGTGCCAGCAGCCAAGGTGGCGGGAGGGCCAATGAGCAGTTCTTC.